The 27 T cell receptor beta chains below were found in one sample sequenced in a study. Tregs were sorted as CD4+CD25+CD127-/low cells. TCRdb analysed the 5' RACE reads with MiXCR anew, one entry per CDR3 protein. The data hold about 57,000 distinct CDR3 sequences, with roughly 25% observed a single time. The sequenced material came from tumor-infiltrating Tregs sorted from the breast tumor. The receptors were gathered from a female donor with breast cancer.

This clonotype was recorded once. This chain joins TRBV5-5 and TRBJ2-5; 7 bases fit TRBD1. J was trimmed by 7 bases and V by 7 bases; bases with no gene match: 13. The CDR3 spans 14 residues. The germline CDR1 and CDR2 sequences are SGHKS and YYEKEE (reference sequence). The CDR3 region has the DNA TGTGCCAGCGGCACGGGGACAGTCTTGGGGACCCAGTACTTC. Translating it yields CASGTGTVLGTQYF.

Regarding this clonotype: Being one base from a much bigger clone, this may be a read error. As DNA, the CDR3 is TGTGTCAGCAGTCAGGGACAGCCTAGCACAGATACGCAGTATTTT. This translates into CVSSQGQPSTDTQYF. The rearrangement links TRBV28 to TRBJ2-3; TRBD1 agrees at 7 bases. This CDR3 comprises 15 residues. The germline V gene has CDR1 MDHEN and CDR2 SYDVKM.

The chain links TRBV20-1 to TRBJ2-3, with D perhaps TRBD2 (6 bases). The V end lost 5 bases, the J end lost 2 bases, and 14 bases lay between the germline ends. This CDR3 region has 14 residues. CDR1 and CDR2 (germline): DFQATT, SNEGSKA (reference sequence). This CDR3 reads CSAPFSGSTDTQYF. CDR3 coding DNA: TGCAGTGCTCCTTTTAGCGGATCCACAGATACGCAGTATTTT.

On this clonotype: A much more abundant neighbour one base away suggests this may be a read error. The gene calls are TRBV6-1 and TRBJ2-5; 8 positions agree with TRBD2. Trimming took 6 bases from V and 5 from J; bases not matched to a gene: 5. In germline, CDR1 is MNHNS, CDR2 SASEGT. This CDR3 has 13 residues. The CDR3 sequence: CASSAGGWETQYF. The CDR3 DNA reads TGTGCCAGCAGCGCGGGGGGTTGGGAGACCCAGTACTTC.

The CDR3 loop reads CASGTASSYNEQFF. The CDR3 DNA sequence: TGTGCCAGCGGGACCGCTAGCTCCTACAATGAGCAGTTCTTC. This rearrangement joins TRBV6-2 or TRBV6-3 to TRBJ2-1, with D possibly being TRBD1 or TRBD2 (5 bases each). Deletions cut 8 bases from V and 0 bases from J, with 11 bases between. CDR3 length: 14 residues. CDR1 and CDR2 from the germline V gene are MNHEY and SVGEGT.

This clonotype was seen a few times. This rearrangement joins TRBV19 to TRBJ1-2; D is possibly TRBD1 (6 bases). Germline V lookup: CDR1 LNHDA, CDR2 SQIVND (reference sequence). The CDR3 has 13 amino acids. V dropped 0 bases and J dropped 7 bases, with 9 bases sitting between them. CDR3 sequence (DNA): TGTGCCAGTAGTATAGATGGACAGTCTGGCTACACCTTC. Protein: CASSIDGQSGYTF.

The sample holds many counts of this clonotype. V gene TRBV7-3 combines with J gene TRBJ1-5; D might be TRBD1 (5 bases). CDR1 is SGHTA, CDR2 FQGTGA, per germline. Trimming removed 5 bases at V and 5 bases at J, with 10 bases between. This CDR3 has 13 residues. The CDR3 DNA follows: TGTGCCAGCAGCCCCGGGGGGGATCAGCCCCAGCATTTT. This sequence encodes CASSPGGDQPQHF. The variable domain in full, completed from reference TRBV7-3 and TRBJ1-5, reads GAGVSQTPSNKVTEKGKYVELRCDPISGHTALYWYRQSLGQGPEFLIYFQGTGAADDSGLPNDRFFAVRPEGSVSTLKIQRTERGDSAVYLCASSPGGDQPQHFGDGTRLSIL.

In this sample, this clonotype turned up a few times. The V and J genes are TRBV7-9 and TRBJ2-4; D unresolved. CDR1 SEHNR and CDR2 FQNEAQ come from the germline V gene (reference sequence). The CDR3 is 14 amino acids. V lost 0 bases to trimming and J lost 6 bases, with 9 bases between them. The CDR3 DNA reads as TGTGCCAGCAGCTTAGCGAGGCAGACAAACATTCAGTACTTC. As protein: CASSLARQTNIQYF.

This clonotype was detected only a few times. The chain uses TRBV5-1 and TRBJ2-2; 7 bases match TRBD1. Per the germline V gene, CDR1 is SGHRS and CDR2 is YFSETQ. There are 12 residues in the CDR3. J was trimmed by 5 bases and V by 7 bases; bases with no gene match: 2. The CDR3 DNA reads as TGCGCCAGCGGCAGGGGGACCGGGGAGCTGTTTTTT. It specifies CASGRGTGELFF.

This chain links TRBV9 with TRBJ2-7; 12 nucleotides align to TRBD2. The germline V gene has CDR1 SGDLS and CDR2 YYNGEE. The CDR3 runs 15 residues. J gave up 6 bases and V 0 bases, and 4 bases lay outside the gene matches. This CDR3 reads CASSVGLAGAREQYF. In DNA, the CDR3 is TGTGCCAGCAGCGTAGGACTAGCGGGAGCCCGCGAGCAGTACTTC.

In the case of this clonotype: A much larger clone is a single base away; this may be a read error. The chain employs TRBV5-1 and TRBJ2-3; 9 positions agree with TRBD1. The CDR3 sequence is 15 residues long. Germline assignment: CDR1 SGHRS and CDR2 YFSETQ. The CDR3 nucleotides are TGCGCCAGCAGAGGGGGGACAGGGAGGGCAGATACGCGGTATTTT. This codes for CASRGGTGRADTRYF.

The chain is built from TRBV15 and TRBJ2-3, with 8 positions matching TRBD1. This CDR3 comprises 15 residues. V was clipped by 6 bases and J by 2 bases; unmatched bases: 7. CDR1 and CDR2 (germline): LNHNV, YYDKDF (reference sequence). CDR3 nucleotides: TGTGCCACCAGGCCATGGCAGGGGGCCACAGATACGCAGTATTTT. Translation: CATRPWQGATDTQYF.

This clonotype was observed a handful of times. V and J are TRBV28 and TRBJ1-4, with 9 bases aligning to TRBD1. CDR3 length equals 14 residues. The ends lost 6 bases at V and 7 bases at J; junction bases unmatched: 6. Germline-derived CDR1 and CDR2 are MDHEN and SYDVKM. The CDR3 protein is CASSSQGASEKLFF. Written as DNA, the CDR3 is TGTGCCAGCAGCTCACAGGGGGCAAGTGAAAAACTGTTTTTT. The complete variable domain, with remaining parts taken from reference TRBV28 and TRBJ1-4, reads DVKVTQSSRYLVKRTGEKVFLECVQDMDHENMFWYRQDPGLGLRLIYFSYDVKMKEKGDIPEGYSVSREKKERFSLILESASTNQTSMYLCASSSQGASEKLFFGSGTQLSVL.

This clonotype occurred a few times. This sequence joins TRBV7-2 and TRBJ2-7; D gene unclear. Trimming took 2 bases from V and 6 from J, leaving 14 bases between them. Germline CDR1 is SGHTA and CDR2 is FQGNSA. The CDR3 has 14 amino acids. CDR3 region: CASSLLANSAEQYF. In DNA, the CDR3 is TGTGCCAGCAGCTTATTGGCAAACTCAGCCGAGCAGTACTTC.

The genes are TRBV6-5 and TRBJ2-5; TRBD2 matches 7 bases. Trimming removed 5 bases from V and 5 bases from J; junction bases left unmatched: 8. The length of the CDR3 is 14 residues. CDR1 is MNHEY and CDR2 is SVGAGI in the germline V gene. In DNA form, the CDR3 reads TGTGCCAGCAGTCGACTAGCTGGAAGGGAGACCCAGTACTTC. Translation gives CASSRLAGRETQYF.

The rearrangement joins TRBV15 to TRBJ1-1; TRBD1 agrees at 8 bases. The CDR3 runs 14 residues. Germline lookup yields CDR1 LNHNV and CDR2 YYDKDF (reference sequence). With 0 bases clipped from V and 3 bases from J, the junction kept 0 bases outside the gene matches. The CDR3 spells CATSRDRGHTEAFF. CDR3 bases: TGTGCCACCAGCAGAGACAGGGGGCACACTGAAGCTTTCTTT.

This clonotype came up a few times. This CDR3 is missing its conserved last phenylalanine or tryptophan, likely due to a read error. This chain uses TRBV6-5 with TRBJ1-4; tentatively, D is TRBD1 (6 bases). V lost 4 bases to trimming and J lost 5 bases, with 8 bases between them. Germline assignment: CDR1 MNHEY and CDR2 SVGAGI. The CDR3 runs 13 residues. CDR3 loop: CASSWGRNEKLFL. In nucleotides, the CDR3 is TGTGCCAGCAGTTGGGGGCGGAATGAAAAACTGTTTCTT.

This clonotype was seen repeatedly, ten times or more. The chain couples TRBV6-2 or TRBV6-3 to TRBJ2-5, with D unresolved. The germline CDR1 and CDR2 sequences are MNHEY and SVGEGT. CDR3 size: 12 residues. Trimming took off 2 bases at V and 4 bases at J, with 5 bases between the two ends. CDR3 residues: CASSYQRETQYF. DNA of the CDR3: TGTGCCAGCAGTTACCAGCGAGAGACCCAGTACTTC.

This clonotype was observed a handful of times. CDR3: CASSASTKRTGLKGYTF. The CDR3 bases are TGTGCCAGCAGCGCCAGTACGAAACGGACGGGGTTGAAGGGCTACACCTTC. The V and J genes are TRBV9 and TRBJ1-2; D remains ambiguous. Germline V gene sequence: CDR1 SGDLS, CDR2 YYNGEE. Trimming took off 3 bases at V and 8 bases at J, with 26 bases between the two ends. This CDR3 comprises 17 residues.

The sample holds a few counts of this clonotype. This chain connects TRBV20-1 to TRBJ2-3; 11 bases are a match to TRBD2. Trimming cost V 6 bases and J 10 bases; bases outside gene matches: 12. The CDR3 sequence is 14 residues long. Germline V lookup: CDR1 DFQATT, CDR2 SNEGSKA (reference sequence). CDR3 coding DNA: TGCAGTGCCCCCACTAGCGGGGGCAAGGATGCGCAGTATTTT. Its translation is CSAPTSGGKDAQYF.

A note on this clonotype: A clone one base away is much larger, so this may be a read error. V gene TRBV15 combines with J gene TRBJ2-7, with D possibly matching TRBD2 (5 bases). Germline CDR1 reads LNHNV; CDR2 reads YYDKDF (reference sequence). The CDR3 consists of 13 residues. DNA of the CDR3: TGTGCCACCAGCAGAGATCGGGGTCCCGAGCCGTACTTC. Protein: CATSRDRGPEPYF. The entire variable domain, with the rest obtained from reference TRBV15 and TRBJ2-7, is as follows: DAMVIQNPRYQVTQFGKPVTLSCSQTLNHNVMYWYQQKSSQAPKLLFHYYDKDFNNEADTPDNFQSRRPNTSFCFLDIRSPGLGDTAMYLCATSRDRGPEPYFGPGTRLTVT.

This clonotype was counted many times. The chain employs TRBV12-3 or TRBV12-4 and TRBJ2-2; D may match TRBD1 or TRBD2 (6 bases each). The CDR3 sequence is 16 residues long. Trimming removed 6 bases from V and 4 bases from J, with 18 bases in between. In nucleotides, the CDR3 is TGTGCCAGCAGCCGAGGGGGGTTGCGTGGCACCGGGGAGCTGTTTTTT. This sequence encodes CASSRGGLRGTGELFF.

The sample holds one count of this clonotype. Given the absence of the conserved phenylalanine or tryptophan at the CDR3 end, a read error is likely. The chain links TRBV20-1 to TRBJ1-6; 9 nucleotides line up with TRBD1. V dropped 3 bases and J dropped 9; count of bases not matched to a gene: 12. This CDR3 spans 16 amino acids. Germline V lookup: CDR1 DFQATT, CDR2 SNEGSKA (reference sequence). The CDR3 DNA sequence: TGCAGTGCTAGTGATCCCCGGACAGGGGATCGTTCACCCCTCCACTCT. Amino acids: CSASDPRTGDRSPLHS.

This clonotype was seen many times. V gene TRBV4-2 combines with J gene TRBJ1-2; TRBD1 agrees at 7 bases. The CDR3 sequence is 15 residues long. CDR1 LGHNA and CDR2 YNFKEQ come from the germline V gene. The junction had 5 bases not matched to a gene; V was cut back by 0 bases and J by 4 bases. As DNA, the CDR3 is TGTGCCAGCAGCCAAGAAGGACAGGTCATCTATGGCTACACCTTC. This translates into CASSQEGQVIYGYTF.

This clonotype was seen a few times. This chain connects TRBV15 to TRBJ2-3; TRBD2 agrees at 9 bases. The J segment lost 1 base and the V segment lost 3 bases, leaving 2 bases of the junction unmatched. Germline lookup yields CDR1 LNHNV and CDR2 YYDKDF (reference sequence). CDR3 length: 15 residues. The CDR3, as DNA: TGTGCCACCAGCAGCCCTAGCGGGGGCACAGATACGCAGTATTTT. Translated: CATSSPSGGTDTQYF.

The J gene is TRBJ2-3, the V gene TRBV7-2, with D hard to call. Trimming took off 5 bases at V and 1 base at J, with 13 bases between the two ends. CDR1 SGHTA and CDR2 FQGNSA come from the germline V gene. The CDR3 runs 15 residues. The CDR3 region is CASSRVDLRTDTQYF. The CDR3 DNA follows: TGTGCCAGCAGCCGCGTGGATCTCCGCACAGATACGCAGTATTTT.

A few counts support this clonotype. The chain carries TRBV4-1 and TRBJ1-6, with D possibly matching TRBD1 (5 bases). Trimming stripped 2 bases from V and 7 bases from J, with 21 bases between. The CDR3 length is 18 residues. Per germline, CDR1 MGHRA and CDR2 YSYEKL. Written as DNA, the CDR3 is TGCGCCAGCAGCCAAAGGGGACTACAAGTGACCCCGAATTCACCCCTCCACTTT. Protein: CASSQRGLQVTPNSPLHF.